The 14 T cell receptor beta chains below all came from one sample that was sequenced in a study of blood T cell repertoires in COVID-19. Method: immunoSEQ multiplex PCR; TCRdb's copy keeps in-frame clones and lacks some. Seen here are some 40,000 clones, around 79% observed once, and the top ten hold over 12%. The source material was peripheral blood. The receptors originated from a human donor in a cohort sampled during active COVID-19.

The genes are TRBV29-1 and TRBJ2-5; D remains unclear. This CDR3 is 14 amino acids long. The ends were cut back, 0 bases at V and 0 bases at J, with 8 bases in the middle. Germline V gene data show CDR1 as SQVTM and CDR2 as ANQGSEA. Written as DNA, the CDR3 is TGCAGCGTTGAAGACAGGTTTTACCAAGAGACCCAGTACTTC. Its protein product is CSVEDRFYQETQYF.

The chain is built from TRBV10-3 and TRBJ2-7; a possible D gene is TRBD1 (6 bases). Trimming pared 0 bases from V and 5 bases from J, leaving 11 bases between. Germline lookup yields CDR1 ENHRY and CDR2 SYGVKD. The CDR3 extends over 14 amino acids. CDR3 sequence (DNA): TGTGCCATCAGTGAGTCCCGGGACACCAACGAGCAGTACTTC. Translating it yields CAISESRDTNEQYF.

This clone was seen a single time. This sequence joins TRBV7-9 and TRBJ1-2; 9 bases align to TRBD1. Trimming removed 4 bases from V and 4 bases from J; junction bases left unmatched: 7. The CDR3 is 15 amino acids. Germline V gene lookup returns CDR1 SEHNR and CDR2 FQNEAQ (reference sequence). The DNA of the CDR3 is TGTGCCAGCAGCTACCGGGACAGGGTACCCTATGGCTACACCTTC. Encoded protein: CASSYRDRVPYGYTF.

This chain links TRBV18 with TRBJ2-1; possible D gene TRBD2, 6 bases. The ends were cut back, 6 bases at V and 2 bases at J, with 11 bases in the middle. Germline V lookup: CDR1 KGHSH, CDR2 LQKENI. The CDR3 sequence is 14 residues long. CDR3 sequence reads: CASSPPGAYNEQFF. The CDR3, as DNA: TGTGCCAGCTCCCCCCCGGGGGCCTACAATGAGCAGTTCTTC.

The chain couples TRBV28 to TRBJ2-4; D remains unclear. The germline V gene encodes CDR1 MDHEN and CDR2 SYDVKM. V lost 2 bases and J lost 1, with 3 bases in between. The length of the CDR3 is 13 residues. The DNA of the CDR3 is TGTGCCAGCAGTTTACAGGCCAAAAACATTCAGTACTTC. Encoded protein: CASSLQAKNIQYF. Together with reference TRBV28 and TRBJ2-4, the CDR3 gives the full variable domain: DVKVTQSSRYLVKRTGEKVFLECVQDMDHENMFWYRQDPGLGLRLIYFSYDVKMKEKGDIPEGYSVSREKKERFSLILESASTNQTSMYLCASSLQAKNIQYFGAGTRLSVL.

The chain combines TRBV6-5 with TRBJ2-7; TRBD1 aligns across 7 bases. CDR3 length: 12 residues. CDR1 and CDR2 (germline): MNHEY, SVGAGI. Losses at the gene ends were 9 bases for V and 2 bases for J; bases not matched to a gene: 4. The CDR3 DNA reads TGTGCCAGGGGACAGAGTGCCTACGAGCAGTACTTC. It encodes CARGQSAYEQYF.

This sequence joins TRBV9 and TRBJ2-5, with TRBD2 matching over 12 bases. This CDR3 region has 14 residues. V lost 4 bases, J lost 5 bases, and 3 bases stayed unmatched. From germline, CDR1 is SGDLS and CDR2 YYNGEE. CDR3 protein: CASSPGTSGETQYF. The CDR3 bases are TGTGCCAGCAGCCCCGGGACTAGCGGGGAGACCCAGTACTTC.

The chain is built from TRBV28 and TRBJ1-5; 7 positions agree with TRBD1. V shed 5 bases, J shed 6 bases, and the junction held 7 bases outside the gene matches. This CDR3 is built from 14 residues. Germline V gene sequence: CDR1 MDHEN, CDR2 SYDVKM. The CDR3 DNA sequence: TGTGCCAGCAGTCGTCCCGGGACAGTTCAGCCCCAGCATTTT. This sequence encodes CASSRPGTVQPQHF.

The rearrangement uses TRBV27 and TRBJ1-2, with 7 bases matching TRBD1. Trimming removed 4 bases from V and 4 bases from J; junction bases left unmatched: 6. The CDR3 runs 14 residues. Germline V lookup: CDR1 MNHEY, CDR2 SMNVEV (reference sequence). CDR3 nucleotides: TGTGCCAGCAGTTCCGGACAGGCTACCTATGGCTACACCTTC. The encoded protein is CASSSGQATYGYTF.

This chain uses TRBV30 with TRBJ2-1, with 8 bases identical to TRBD2. Losses at the gene ends were 8 bases for V and 4 bases for J; bases not matched to a gene: 19. The CDR3 has 17 amino acids. Germline assignment: CDR1 GTSNPN and CDR2 SVGIG (reference sequence). Here the CDR3 reads CARGGSGSSGEYNEQFF. CDR3 nucleotide sequence: TGTGCCCGGGGGGGGAGCGGGAGCTCCGGAGAATACAATGAGCAGTTCTTC. The full variable domain, rest sourced from reference TRBV30 and TRBJ2-1, is SQTIHQWPATLVQPVGSPLSLECTVEGTSNPNLYWYRQAAGRGLQLLFYSVGIGQISSEVPQNLSASRPQDRQFILSSKKLLLSDSGFYLCARGGSGSSGEYNEQFFGPGTRLTVL.

The V call is TRBV30, the J call TRBJ2-2; 7 nucleotides align to TRBD1. This CDR3 comprises 14 residues. The V gene end was trimmed by 0 bases and the J gene end by 4 bases; junction bases not matched to a gene: 2. Germline CDR1 reads GTSNPN; CDR2 reads SVGIG (reference sequence). Here the CDR3 DNA reads TGTGCCTGGAGTGTTTCAGGGGGCACCGGGGAGCTGTTTTTT. Its translation: CAWSVSGGTGELFF.

This rearrangement joins TRBV3-1 (or the pseudogene TRBV3-2) to TRBJ1-2; possibly TRBD1 for D (5 bases). Per the germline V gene, CDR1 is LGHDT and CDR2 is YNNKEL (reference sequence). The CDR3 sequence is 14 residues long. Trimming took 3 bases from V and 3 from J, leaving 11 bases between them. The chain's CDR3 is CASSQRPGHYGYTF. The CDR3 DNA follows: TGTGCCAGCAGCCAGCGACCAGGGCACTATGGCTACACCTTC.

The chain combines TRBV18 with TRBJ1-2; TRBD1 agrees at 7 bases. V shed 4 bases and J 8 bases; nucleotides not matched to a gene: 7. Germline loops: CDR1 KGHSH, CDR2 LQKENI. The CDR3 loop spans 13 amino acids. CDR3 nucleotides: TGTGCCAGCTCACAGGAGACAGGGCGCGGCTACACCTTC. Translation gives CASSQETGRGYTF.

This chain joins TRBV6-2 or TRBV6-3 and TRBJ2-2; maybe TRBD2 (5 bases). This CDR3 comprises 16 residues. V was shortened by 6 bases and J by 3 bases, with 17 bases between the two germline ends. The germline V gene encodes CDR1 MNHEY and CDR2 SVGEGT. CDR3 bases: TGTGCCAGCAGCCCCGGGGATGGGGAGTACACCGGGGAGCTGTTTTTT. It yields the protein CASSPGDGEYTGELFF.